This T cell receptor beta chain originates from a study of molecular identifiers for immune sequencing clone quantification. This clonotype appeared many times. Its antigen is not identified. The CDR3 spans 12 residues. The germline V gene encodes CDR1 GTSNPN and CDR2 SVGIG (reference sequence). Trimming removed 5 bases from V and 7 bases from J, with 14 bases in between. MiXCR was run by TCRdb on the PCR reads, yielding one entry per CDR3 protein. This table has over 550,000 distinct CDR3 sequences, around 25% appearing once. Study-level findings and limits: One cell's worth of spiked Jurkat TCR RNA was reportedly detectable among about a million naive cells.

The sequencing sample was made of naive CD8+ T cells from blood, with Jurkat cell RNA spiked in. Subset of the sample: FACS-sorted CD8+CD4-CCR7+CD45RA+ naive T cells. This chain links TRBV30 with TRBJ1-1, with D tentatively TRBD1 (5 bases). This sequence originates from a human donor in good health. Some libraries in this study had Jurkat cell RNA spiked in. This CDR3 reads CAWGDQRDEAFF. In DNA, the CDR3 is TGTGCCTGGGGGGACCAGCGAGATGAAGCTTTCTTT.